Listed below are T cell receptor beta chains from one sample, sequenced in a study of shared clonotypes between healthy human individuals. Sequencing was performed with immunoSEQ multiplex PCR; in TCRdb, only in-frame clones are kept and a portion is missing. The sample lists around 700,000 clones; 55% to 75% were seen once. Source material: memory CD4+ T cells sorted from blood. These receptors were collected from a woman aged 25-40 years in good health. CDR3s include the opening cysteine and the closing phenylalanine or tryptophan. Where a row states a size, it is once, few, many or the class of an expanded clone; other rows omit it.

V	size	CDR3
TRBV7-3	.	CASSLSPPGQQETQYF
TRBV21-1	.	CASSGVDRGTNTEAFF
TRBV6-4	.	CASSDRGQGDRRGYTF
TRBV7-3	.	CASSPGGEQFF
TRBV7-2	.	CASSLGVGTGSYGYTF
TRBV28	.	CASTLAGTGTYYEQYF
TRBV28	few	CASSLGGSNQPQHF
TRBV10-1	.	CASSESTLTGYYGYTF
TRBV7-8	.	CASSLALRGGQTQYF
TRBV6-4	.	CASSVRGGSTEAFF
TRBV30	.	CAWSVLQAETQYF
TRBV6-1	once	CATSGAYYNEQFF
TRBV25-1	few	CASSEEGDYYEQYF
TRBV30	.	CAWKRSGVNEQFF
TRBV28	.	CASRKGGRSDQPQHF
TRBV6-4	.	CASSRTRSDTQYF
TRBV7-9	.	CASSPQTGDGGYTF
TRBV29-1	.	CSVSPDSYTEAFF
TRBV5-5	.	CASSSGQGTYEQYF
TRBV6-1	once	CASSTRGNQPQHF
TRBV7-3	once	CASSLGGGTSAYTF
TRBV5-1	.	CASSLSGSNTEAFF
TRBV27	.	CASSPRPDREYEQYF
TRBV29-1	.	CSVRAAQNIQYF
TRBV7-3	once	CASGTDTQYF
TRBV5-5	.	CASSFQSHGYTF
TRBV27	.	CASTQTGGSNQPQHF